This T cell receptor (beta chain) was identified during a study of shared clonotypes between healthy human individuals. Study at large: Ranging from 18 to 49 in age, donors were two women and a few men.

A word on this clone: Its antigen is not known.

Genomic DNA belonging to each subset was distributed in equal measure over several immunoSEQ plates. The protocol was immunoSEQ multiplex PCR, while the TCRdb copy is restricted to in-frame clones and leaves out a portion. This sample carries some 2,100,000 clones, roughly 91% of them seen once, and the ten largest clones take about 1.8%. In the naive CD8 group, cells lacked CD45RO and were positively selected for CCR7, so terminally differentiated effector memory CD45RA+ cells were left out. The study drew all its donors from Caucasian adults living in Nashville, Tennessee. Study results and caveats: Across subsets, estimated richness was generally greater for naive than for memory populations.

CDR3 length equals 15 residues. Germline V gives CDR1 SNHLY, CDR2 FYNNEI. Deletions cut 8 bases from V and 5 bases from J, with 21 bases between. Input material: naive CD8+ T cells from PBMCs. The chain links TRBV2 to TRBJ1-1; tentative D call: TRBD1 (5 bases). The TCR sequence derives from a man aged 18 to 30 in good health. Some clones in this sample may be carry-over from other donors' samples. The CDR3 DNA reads TGTGCCAGCCCCCCGTACAGGACGGCGGGGACTGAAGCTTTCTTT. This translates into CASPPYRTAGTEAFF.